These 21 T cell receptor beta chains originate from one sample sequenced in a study of shared clonotypes between healthy human individuals. Data came from immunoSEQ multiplex PCR; TCRdb stores just in-frame clones and leaves some out. Seen here are about 1.5 million clones, 95% to 99% observed once, and the top ten hold about 0.4%. Sequencing input: naive CD4+ T cells sorted from blood. The sample's subset: CD45RA+ positively selected. The receptors derive from a young man in good health.

V and J are TRBV6-6 and TRBJ2-1, with TRBD2 identical over 11 bases. V was pared by 0 bases and J by 8 bases, with 6 bases of the junction left unmatched. The germline V gene encodes CDR1 MNHNY and CDR2 SVGAGI (reference sequence). The length of the CDR3 is 16 residues. CDR3 in DNA: TGTGCCAGCAGTTACTCGCCTAGCGGGAGGAAGCATGAGCAGTTCTTC. Amino acid sequence: CASSYSPSGRKHEQFF.

This chain uses TRBV7-2 with TRBJ2-7, with 7 positions matching TRBD2. V gave up 1 base and J gave up 4 bases; unmatched junction bases: 7. The CDR3 totals 15 residues. Germline-derived CDR1 and CDR2 are SGHTA and FQGNSA. The CDR3 coding sequence is TGTGCCAGCAGCTTAGGAGGGAGGGCCGGGTACGAGCAGTACTTC. It codes for CASSLGGRAGYEQYF.

The rearrangement joins TRBV5-1 to TRBJ2-3, with D tentatively TRBD1 (6 bases). The CDR3 is made up of 15 amino acids. V was pared by 2 bases and J by 0 bases, with 10 bases between. From germline, CDR1 is SGHRS and CDR2 YFSETQ. For the CDR3, the DNA is TGCGCCAGCAGCTTCCTGGGGGCCAGCACAGATACGCAGTATTTT. Translated, it gives CASSFLGASTDTQYF.

The sample holds one count of this clone. The chain recombines TRBV2 with TRBJ2-1; D may be TRBD2 (6 bases). The CDR3 is 16 amino acids. Germline assignment: CDR1 SNHLY and CDR2 FYNNEI. V was clipped by 7 bases and J by 0 bases, with 16 bases between them. The CDR3 bases are TGTGCCAGCACTATTTTAAGGGACTCCTCCTACAATGAGCAGTTCTTC. This codes for CASTILRDSSYNEQFF. Together with reference TRBV2 and TRBJ2-1, the CDR3 gives the full variable domain: EPEVTQTPSHQVTQMGQEVILRCVPISNHLYFYWYRQILGQKVEFLVSFYNNEISEKSEIFDDQFSVERPDGSNFTLKIRSTKLEDSAMYFCASTILRDSSYNEQFFGPGTRLTVL.

CDR3 nucleotide sequence: TGTGCCAGCAGCTTGAACCCCGGACGGACAGGCGATACCTACGAGCAGTACTTC. This codes for CASSLNPGRTGDTYEQYF. This chain joins TRBV5-4 and TRBJ2-7, with 7 bases that match TRBD1. Germline V gene lookup returns CDR1 SGHNT and CDR2 YYREEE (reference sequence). The CDR3 has 18 amino acids. J gave up 2 bases and V 1 base, and 15 bases lay outside the gene matches. Filled out from reference TRBV5-4 and TRBJ2-7, the complete variable domain reads ETGVTQSPTHLIKTRGQQVTLRCSSQSGHNTVSWYQQALGQGPQFIFQYYREEENGRGNFPPRFSGLQFPNYSSELNVNALELDDSALYLCASSLNPGRTGDTYEQYFGPGTRLTVT.

The gene calls are TRBV6-5 and TRBJ2-3; 8 bases agree with TRBD1. The CDR3 totals 13 residues. Germline CDR1 is MNHEY and CDR2 is SVGAGI. The trim removed 1 base at V and 10 bases at J, leaving 4 bases unmatched. Written as DNA, the CDR3 is TGTGCCAGCAGTTACTTAGGACAGGGCGCGCAGTATTTT. It encodes CASSYLGQGAQYF.

This rearrangement joins TRBV2 to TRBJ2-7; the D is unclear. The CDR3 is made up of 13 amino acids. Germline values: CDR1 SNHLY, CDR2 FYNNEI. V shed 4 bases and J shed 0 bases, with 7 bases lying between them. The CDR3 nucleotides read TGTGCCAGCAGTGCTAATCCCTCCTACGAGCAGTACTTC. Amino acids: CASSANPSYEQYF. The full variable domain, completed using reference TRBV2 and TRBJ2-7, is EPEVTQTPSHQVTQMGQEVILRCVPISNHLYFYWYRQILGQKVEFLVSFYNNEISEKSEIFDDQFSVERPDGSNFTLKIRSTKLEDSAMYFCASSANPSYEQYFGPGTRLTVT.

The V call is TRBV7-9, the J call TRBJ2-3; 9 bases are shared with TRBD1. From germline, CDR1 is SEHNR and CDR2 FQNEAQ (reference sequence). J was trimmed by 5 bases and V by 5 bases; bases with no gene match: 5. This CDR3 spans 14 amino acids. The CDR3 nucleotides read TGTGCCAGCAGCAAACAGGGGGCGGGAGATACGCAGTATTTT. Translation: CASSKQGAGDTQYF. Drawing the rest from reference TRBV7-9 and TRBJ2-3, the complete variable domain is DTGVSQNPRHKITKRGQNVTFRCDPISEHNRLYWYRQTLGQGPEFLTYFQNEAQLEKSRLLSDRFSAERPKGSFSTLEIQRTEQGDSAMYLCASSKQGAGDTQYFGPGTRLTVL.

V and J are TRBV5-4 and TRBJ2-1; 7 bases map to TRBD2. The germline gives CDR1 SGHNT, CDR2 YYREEE (reference sequence). Trimming at V came to 0 bases and at J to 4 bases, leaving 4 bases not matched to a gene. The CDR3 is 15 residues long. The CDR3 here is CASSLVASGYNEQFF. The CDR3 DNA follows: TGTGCCAGCAGCTTGGTGGCTAGCGGATACAATGAGCAGTTCTTC.

V usage is TRBV11-2 and J usage is TRBJ1-1; 10 nucleotides agree with TRBD1. The ends lost 4 bases at V and 5 bases at J; junction bases unmatched: 7. The germline CDR1 and CDR2 sequences are SGHAT and FQNNGV. CDR3 size: 15 residues. The CDR3 DNA reads as TGTGCCAGCAGCTCGACAGGGGGCGTTAGTACTGAAGCTTTCTTT. It translates to CASSSTGGVSTEAFF.

Here the CDR3 reads CASSPVRDREPNIQYF. CDR3 bases: TGTGCCAGCAGCCCCGTTCGGGACAGGGAGCCAAACATTCAGTACTTC. The V call is TRBV7-3, the J call TRBJ2-4; 9 bases line up with TRBD1. The germline gives CDR1 SGHTA, CDR2 FQGTGA. The CDR3 is 16 amino acids. The V gene end was trimmed by 5 bases and the J gene end by 6 bases; junction bases not matched to a gene: 11.

V and J are TRBV5-3 and TRBJ2-1, with a weak D call TRBD2 (6 bases). TRBV5-3 is annotated as an ORF whose role is uncertain. Trimming removed 7 bases at V and 6 bases at J, with 11 bases between. This CDR3 contains 12 residues. This CDR3 reads CARPTGGNEQFF. The CDR3 DNA follows: TGTGCCAGACCGACCGGGGGCAATGAGCAGTTCTTC.

The chain carries TRBV5-4 and TRBJ1-2; TRBD1 is a possible D gene (5 bases). CDR3 length equals 14 residues. Germline CDR1 SGHNT, CDR2 YYREEE (reference sequence). V lost 2 bases to trimming and J lost 5 bases, with 13 bases between them. CDR3 DNA: TGTGCCAGCAGCTTTGGGGTCGGGACTTATGGCTACACCTTC. As protein: CASSFGVGTYGYTF. The complete variable domain, with remaining parts taken from reference TRBV5-4 and TRBJ1-2, reads ETGVTQSPTHLIKTRGQQVTLRCSSQSGHNTVSWYQQALGQGPQFIFQYYREEENGRGNFPPRFSGLQFPNYSSELNVNALELDDSALYLCASSFGVGTYGYTFGSGTRLTVV.

This chain joins TRBV7-9 and TRBJ2-3, with D perhaps matching TRBD1 (5 bases). This CDR3 contains 15 residues. V lost 5 bases to trimming and J lost 4 bases, with 16 bases between them. The germline gives CDR1 SEHNR, CDR2 FQNEAQ (reference sequence). In nucleotides, the CDR3 is TGTGCCAGCAGCGTTACATTGGGGCGAGCAGATACGCAGTATTTT. This codes for CASSVTLGRADTQYF.

The chain couples TRBV5-6 to TRBJ2-2; TRBD1 aligns across 11 bases. The CDR3 sequence is 18 residues long. CDR1 is SGHDT, CDR2 YYEEEE, per germline. V dropped 0 bases and J dropped 4; count of bases not matched to a gene: 8. The CDR3 protein is CASSLGPDRGRSTGELFF. CDR3 DNA: TGTGCCAGCAGCTTGGGACCGGACAGGGGGCGCTCCACCGGGGAGCTGTTTTTT.

V usage is TRBV5-4 and J usage is TRBJ2-1; no clear D gene. This CDR3 spans 15 amino acids. From germline, CDR1 is SGHNT and CDR2 YYREEE (reference sequence). V shed 4 bases and J shed 2 bases, with 13 bases lying between them. The CDR3 sequence: CASSHRASPYNEQFF. In nucleotides, the CDR3 is TGTGCCAGCAGCCATAGGGCCAGCCCCTACAATGAGCAGTTCTTC.

In its sample, this clone was seen once. This chain connects TRBV6-5 to TRBJ2-3, with 7 positions matching TRBD1. CDR1 is MNHEY and CDR2 is SVGAGI in the germline V gene. There are 14 residues in the CDR3. With V trimmed by 5 bases and J by 2 bases, 4 bases remained unmatched. The CDR3 region has the DNA TGTGCCAGCAGTAGGGACAGAACCACAGATACGCAGTATTTT. As protein: CASSRDRTTDTQYF.

This sequence joins TRBV7-8 and TRBJ2-2, with TRBD2 identical over 7 bases. The germline CDR1 and CDR2 sequences are SGHVS and FQNEAQ. This CDR3 region has 16 residues. The ends lost 5 bases at V and 6 bases at J; junction bases unmatched: 12. The CDR3 nucleotides are TGTGCCAGCAGCCGGGGGAGGGCCAGTTCGGCCGGGGAGCTGTTTTTT. This codes for CASSRGRASSAGELFF.

This clone was observed a few times. The chain combines TRBV18 with TRBJ2-7; 7 bases agree with TRBD2. This CDR3 region has 14 residues. V trimming: 2 bases; J trimming: 5 bases; junction bases outside the gene matches: 6. Germline CDR1 reads KGHSH; CDR2 reads LQKENI. CDR3 region: CASSPGLTSDEQYF. For the CDR3, the DNA is TGTGCCAGCTCACCAGGGCTCACTAGCGACGAGCAGTACTTC.

This chain uses TRBV9 with TRBJ2-5; TRBD2 matches 9 bases. V lost 5 bases, J lost 0 bases, and 8 bases stayed unmatched. Germline V gene sequence: CDR1 SGDLS, CDR2 YYNGEE. The CDR3 extends over 16 amino acids. CDR3 sequence (DNA): TGTGCCAGCAGTCCTGCGGGAGGGATGTACCAAGAGACCCAGTACTTC. This encodes CASSPAGGMYQETQYF.

V gene TRBV9 combines with J gene TRBJ2-7; D call uncertain. Germline V gives CDR1 SGDLS, CDR2 YYNGEE. This CDR3 comprises 15 residues. V lost 3 bases to trimming and J lost 2 bases, with 15 bases between them. CDR3 in amino acids: CASSAEAVATYEQYF. CDR3 bases: TGTGCCAGCAGCGCAGAGGCGGTGGCCACCTACGAGCAGTACTTC.